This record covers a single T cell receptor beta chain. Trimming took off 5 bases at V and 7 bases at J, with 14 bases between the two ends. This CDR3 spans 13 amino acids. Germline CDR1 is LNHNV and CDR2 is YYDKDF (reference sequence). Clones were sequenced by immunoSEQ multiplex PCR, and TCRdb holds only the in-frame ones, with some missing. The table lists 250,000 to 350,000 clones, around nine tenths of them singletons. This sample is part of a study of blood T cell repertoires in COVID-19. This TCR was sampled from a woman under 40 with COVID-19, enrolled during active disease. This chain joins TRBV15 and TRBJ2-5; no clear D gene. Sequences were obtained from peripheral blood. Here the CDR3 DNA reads TGTGCCACCAGCTCCGGCCTGACGGGGACCCAGTACTTC. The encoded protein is CATSSGLTGTQYF.